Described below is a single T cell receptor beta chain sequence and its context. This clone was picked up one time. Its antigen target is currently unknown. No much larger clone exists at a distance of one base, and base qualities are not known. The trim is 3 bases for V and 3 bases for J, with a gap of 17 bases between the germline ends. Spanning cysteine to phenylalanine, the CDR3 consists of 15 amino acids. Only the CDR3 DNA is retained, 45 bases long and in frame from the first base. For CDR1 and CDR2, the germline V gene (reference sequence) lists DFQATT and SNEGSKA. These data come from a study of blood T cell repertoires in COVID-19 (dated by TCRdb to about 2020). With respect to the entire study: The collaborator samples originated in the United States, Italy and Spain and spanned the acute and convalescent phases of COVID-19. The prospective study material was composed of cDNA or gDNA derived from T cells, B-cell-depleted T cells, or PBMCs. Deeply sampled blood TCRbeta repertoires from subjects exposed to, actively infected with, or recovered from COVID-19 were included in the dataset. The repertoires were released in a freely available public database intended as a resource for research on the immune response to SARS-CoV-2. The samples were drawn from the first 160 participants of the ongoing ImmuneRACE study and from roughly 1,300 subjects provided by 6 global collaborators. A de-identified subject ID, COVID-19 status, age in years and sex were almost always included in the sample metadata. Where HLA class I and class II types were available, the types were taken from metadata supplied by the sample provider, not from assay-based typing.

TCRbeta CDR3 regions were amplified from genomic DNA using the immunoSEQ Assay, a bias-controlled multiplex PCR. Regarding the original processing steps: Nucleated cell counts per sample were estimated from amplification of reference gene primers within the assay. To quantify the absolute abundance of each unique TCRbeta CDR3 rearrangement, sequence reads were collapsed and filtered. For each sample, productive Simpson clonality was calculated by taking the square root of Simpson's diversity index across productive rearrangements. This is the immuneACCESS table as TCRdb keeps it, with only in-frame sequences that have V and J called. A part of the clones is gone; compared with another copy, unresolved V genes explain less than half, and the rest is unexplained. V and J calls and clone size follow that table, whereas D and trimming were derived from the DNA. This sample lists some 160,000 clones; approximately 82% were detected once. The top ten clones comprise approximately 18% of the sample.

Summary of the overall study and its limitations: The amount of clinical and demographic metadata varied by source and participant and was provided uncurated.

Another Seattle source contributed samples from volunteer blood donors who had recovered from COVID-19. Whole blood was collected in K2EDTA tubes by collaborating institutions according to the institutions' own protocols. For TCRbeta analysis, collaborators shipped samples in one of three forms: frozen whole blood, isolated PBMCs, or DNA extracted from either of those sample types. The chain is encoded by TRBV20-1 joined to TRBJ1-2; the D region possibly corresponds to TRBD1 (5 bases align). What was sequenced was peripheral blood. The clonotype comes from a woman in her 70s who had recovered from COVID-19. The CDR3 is CSASLGPGVDYGYTF. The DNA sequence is TGCAGTGCTAGTTTGGGGCCGGGCGTAGACTATGGCTACACCTTC.